The rows below give T cell receptor beta chains drawn from one sample of a study of T cells in Graves' hyperthyroidism and ophthalmopathy. From the multiplex PCR reads, TCRdb called clonotypes with MiXCR, one entry per CDR3 protein. In the table there are approximately 700,000 distinct CDR3 sequences, about 16% of which are singletons. The specimen was blood. These receptors all stem from a man between 18 and 35 years old with Graves' hyperthyroidism. The CDR3 runs from the conserved cysteine through the conserved F or W. A D gene is named only where the DNA matches it firmly. Some rows have no size entry. The others give once, few or many, or a class for an expanded clone.

V	size	D	J	DNA	CDR3
TRBV11-3	NA	NA	TRBJ2-1	TGTGCCAGCAGCGCAAACACAAGGCCCGGTGAGCAGTTCTTC	CASSANTRPGEQFF
TRBV19	few	TRBD1	TRBJ2-2	TGTGCCAGTAGTCCAGGGGGCGCGGAAGGGGAGCTGTTTTTT	CASSPGGAEGELFF
TRBV7-9	NA	NA	TRBJ1-1	TGTGCCAGCAGCTTAGGTACTGGGGACAACACTGAAGCTTTCTTT	CASSLGTGDNTEAFF
TRBV6-1	many	NA	TRBJ2-3	TGTGCCAGCCACAACCCCTCTCGAGCGCAAGATACGCAGTATTTT	CASHNPSRAQDTQYF
TRBV27	many	NA	TRBJ2-5	TGTGCCAGCAGTTCGGACGACCAAGAGACCCAGTACTTC	CASSSDDQETQYF
TRBV2	NA	NA	TRBJ1-6	TGTGCCAGCACCAGAACCCGACAACAGGGTGTCGGGAATTCACCCCTCCACTTT	CASTRTRQQGVGNSPLHF
TRBV12-3/TRBV12-4	many	TRBD2	TRBJ2-1	TGTGCCAGCAGTTCGACTAGCAGGACTGAGCAGTTCTTC	CASSSTSRTEQFF
TRBV28	NA	NA	TRBJ1-2	TGTGCCAGCAGTCCTTTTTATGGCTACACCTTC	CASSPFYGYTF
TRBV6-1	many	NA	TRBJ2-5	TGTGCCAGCAGTGAAGGCAGGGGGGGAGAGACCCAGTACTTC	CASSEGRGGETQYF
TRBV20-1	many	TRBD1	TRBJ2-1	TGCAGTGCTAGCCCAGGGACAGGGGAATCCTACAATGAGCAGTTCTTC	CSASPGTGESYNEQFF
TRBV7-9	many	TRBD2	TRBJ2-2	TGTGCCAGCGGTAGCGGGAGGGCGAACACCGGGGAGCTGTTTTTT	CASGSGRANTGELFF
TRBV7-2	many	NA	TRBJ2-7	TGTGCCAGCAGCCACTCGGAGGGGAACTACGAGCAGTACTTC	CASSHSEGNYEQYF
TRBV12-3/TRBV12-4	many	NA	TRBJ1-2	TGTGCCAGCCATCAGGGATATGGCTACACCTTC	CASHQGYGYTF
TRBV6-1	NA	NA	TRBJ1-2	TGTGCCAGCAGTTGGAAAACCGGGACCGCCGGGAACGGCTACACCTTC	CASSWKTGTAGNGYTF
TRBV4-1	few	TRBD2	TRBJ2-1	TGCGCCAGCAGCCAAGATTGGTTGGGCGCGGGAGGCAATGAGCAGTTCTTC	CASSQDWLGAGGNEQFF
TRBV19	few	NA	TRBJ2-4	TGTGCCAGTAGTATAGCCGGCGGAAAAACCTTTATTTGGGAAAACATTCAGTACTTC	CASSIAGGKTFIWENIQYF
TRBV29-1	many	TRBD2	TRBJ2-3	TGCAGCACCCCGACTAGCGGGACCTCAGATACGCAGTATTTT	CSTPTSGTSDTQYF
TRBV15	NA	NA	TRBJ2-7	TGTGCCACCAGCAGAGAGGGGGGAGCGGACTACGAGCAGTACTTC	CATSREGGADYEQYF
TRBV11-2	many	NA	TRBJ1-5	TGTGCCAGCAGCTTAGAGGGTCGTAGCAATCAGCCCCAGCATTTT	CASSLEGRSNQPQHF
TRBV7-9	few	NA	TRBJ2-1	TGTGCCAGCACCTCTCCCGCTGAGCAGTTCTTC	CASTSPAEQFF
TRBV19	once	NA	TRBJ2-3	TGTGCCAGTAGTATCCTATACGGGGTGAGCACAGATACGCAGTATTTT	CASSILYGVSTDTQYF
TRBV29-1	NA	NA	TRBJ1-5	TGCAGCGTTGCGTTTGCATACAATCAGCCCCAGCATTTT	CSVAFAYNQPQHF
TRBV5-1	NA	NA	TRBJ2-2	TGCGCCAGCGCGCCGGTAGGAACCGGGGAGCTGTTTTTT	CASAPVGTGELFF
TRBV7-9	many	NA	TRBJ2-3	TGTGCCAGCAGCCAAGTTAGCACAGATACGCAGTATTTT	CASSQVSTDTQYF
TRBV25-1	NA	TRBD1	TRBJ2-7	TGTGCCAGCAGGGGACAGCAGATCTACGAGCAGTACTTC	CASRGQQIYEQYF
TRBV30	NA	NA	TRBJ1-2	TGTGCCTGGACCGGGGGGTCAGACTATGGCTACACCTTC	CAWTGGSDYGYTF
TRBV28	many	TRBD1	TRBJ2-3	TGTGCCAGCAGTACGCGACAGGGGGCTATGGATACGCAGTATTTT	CASSTRQGAMDTQYF
TRBV7-2	NA	NA	TRBJ1-2	TGTGCCAGCAGCGCTTGGGATAACTATGGCTACACCTTC	CASSAWDNYGYTF
TRBV30	many	NA	TRBJ1-3	TGTGCCTGGAGTGTCCAGTTTGGAAACACCATATATTTT	CAWSVQFGNTIYF
TRBV24-1	few	NA	TRBJ2-3	TGTGCCACCAGTGATAGGGCGGGGGCCACAGATACGCAGTATTTT	CATSDRAGATDTQYF
TRBV11-2	few	NA	TRBJ1-1	TGTGCCAGCAGCTTGGTTGCGGGGGTCGCTGAAGCTTTCTTT	CASSLVAGVAEAFF
TRBV5-8	once	NA	TRBJ2-5	TGTGCCAGCAGCTTCGGGTATACAGGAATATTAAAAGAGACCCAGTACTTC	CASSFGYTGILKETQYF